This passage covers 24 T cell receptor beta chains from one sample sequenced in a study of early stage breast cancer tumors. The repertoire was sequenced with immunoSEQ multiplex PCR; TCRdb's copy has only in-frame clones and lacks some. This sample carries approximately 33,000 clones, 60% to 80% of them seen once, and the ten largest clones take approximately 4.6%. Sequences were obtained from blood. The receptors were gathered from a person aged 40 to 49 with breast cancer.

The CDR3 region is CASKSSGLNTGELFF. CDR3 coding DNA: TGTGCCAGCAAGTCGAGCGGGCTGAACACCGGGGAGCTGTTTTTT. The chain carries TRBV13 and TRBJ2-2; tentative D call: TRBD2 (6 bases). V lost 7 bases, J lost 1 base, and 13 bases lay in between. This CDR3 is built from 15 residues. Germline CDR1 is PRHDT and CDR2 is FYEKMQ (reference sequence).

The rearrangement uses TRBV27 and TRBJ2-1, with 13 bases identical to TRBD2. Unmatched junction bases numbered 5, after V lost 5 bases and J lost 4 bases. CDR1 is MNHEY and CDR2 is SMNVEV in the germline V gene (reference sequence). The CDR3 loop spans 16 amino acids. CDR3 DNA sequence: TGTGCCAGCAGTAGGACTAGCGGGAGACTATACAATGAGCAGTTCTTC. Translating gives CASSRTSGRLYNEQFF.

This sequence joins TRBV4-2 and TRBJ2-1, with 8 nucleotides matching TRBD2. Trimming cost V 0 bases and J 0 bases; bases outside gene matches: 4. Per germline, CDR1 LGHNA and CDR2 YNFKEQ. The CDR3 extends over 17 amino acids. The CDR3 coding sequence is TGTGCCAGCAGCCAAGATTCAGCGGGAGCCTCCTACAATGAGCAGTTCTTC. Translation: CASSQDSAGASYNEQFF.

The rearrangement links TRBV4-2 to TRBJ2-1; the match to TRBD2 covers 12 bases. Germline V gene data show CDR1 as LGHNA and CDR2 as YNFKEQ. J lost 2 bases, V lost 0 bases, and 2 bases had no gene match. The CDR3 totals 17 residues. The CDR3 spells CASSQELAGGAYNEQFF. The CDR3 DNA is TGTGCCAGCAGCCAAGAACTAGCGGGAGGTGCCTACAATGAGCAGTTCTTC.

The rearrangement joins TRBV7-9 to TRBJ2-7; D could derive from TRBD1 or TRBD2 (6 bases each). CDR3 length: 14 amino acids. Germline V gives CDR1 SEHNR, CDR2 FQNEAQ (reference sequence). Trimming stripped 5 bases from V and 1 base from J, with 12 bases between. CDR3 amino acids: CASSRGGGSYEQYF. DNA for the CDR3: TGTGCCAGCAGCCGCGGAGGGGGTTCCTACGAGCAGTACTTC.

The genes are TRBV6-1 and TRBJ1-1, with no clear D. V was cut by 7 bases and J by 3 bases, with 9 bases left in between. The CDR3 has 12 amino acids. In germline, CDR1 is MNHNS, CDR2 SASEGT. In DNA form, the CDR3 reads TGTGCCAGCACCTACAGTTACACTGAAGCTTTCTTT. Residues: CASTYSYTEAFF.

This rearrangement joins TRBV7-3 to TRBJ2-7; the D call may be TRBD1 or TRBD2 (5 bases each). V was pared by 2 bases and J by 4 bases, with 12 bases between. Germline values: CDR1 SGHTA, CDR2 FQGTGA. CDR3 length: 14 residues. The CDR3 DNA reads TGTGCCAGCAGCTTATTTCAGGGACCTTACGAGCAGTACTTC. Encoded protein: CASSLFQGPYEQYF.

The J gene is TRBJ2-2, the V gene TRBV19; a possible D gene is TRBD1 (5 bases). V was pared by 7 bases and J by 4 bases, with 19 bases between. CDR1 is LNHDA, CDR2 SQIVND, per germline (reference sequence). The CDR3 is made up of 16 amino acids. DNA of the CDR3: TGTGCCAGTAAGTCAGGGCGCGTGAGTGGCACCGGGGAGCTGTTTTTT. The encoded protein is CASKSGRVSGTGELFF.

The chain uses TRBV7-6 and TRBJ2-1; TRBD2 matches 8 bases. With 8 bases clipped from V and 8 bases from J, the junction kept 14 bases outside the gene matches. The CDR3 length is 15 residues. The germline gives CDR1 SGHVS, CDR2 FNYEAQ. The DNA of the CDR3 is TGTGCCAGCCAAAAAGCGGGAGAAGTCGTCGATGAGCAGTTCTTC. Its protein is CASQKAGEVVDEQFF. The complete variable domain, with remaining parts taken from reference TRBV7-6 and TRBJ2-1, reads GAGVSQSPRYKVTKRGQDVALRCDPISGHVSLYWYRQALGQGPEFLTYFNYEAQQDKSGLPNDRFSAERPEGSISTLTIQRTEQRDSAMYRCASQKAGEVVDEQFFGPGTRLTVL.

The chain links TRBV18 to TRBJ2-4; D unclear. Germline V CDR1 and CDR2: KGHSH, LQKENI. The length of the CDR3 is 15 residues. The V and J ends lost 0 bases and 3 bases respectively, with 9 bases between them. The CDR3 is CASSPPATLKNIQYF. In DNA, the CDR3 is TGTGCCAGCTCACCACCAGCCACTCTCAAAAACATTCAGTACTTC.

The chain uses TRBV18 and TRBJ2-7, with TRBD1 matching 8 bases. CDR3 length: 15 residues. The V and J ends lost 4 bases and 3 bases, in that order; junction bases with no gene match: 8. Looked up from germline, CDR1 is KGHSH and CDR2 is LQKENI. CDR3 bases: TGTGCCAGCTCACAAGGACAGGGAGACGGCTACGAGCAGTACTTC. This translates into CASSQGQGDGYEQYF.

The rearrangement uses TRBV29-1 and TRBJ2-7; a weak D match, TRBD2 (5 bases). V was cut by 6 bases and J by 7 bases, with 19 bases left in between. Germline CDR1 reads SQVTM; CDR2 reads ANQGSEA. The CDR3 sequence is 13 residues long. The CDR3 nucleotides read TGCAGCGTGAGGTCTAGCAACCGATGGGAGCAGTACTTC. It specifies CSVRSSNRWEQYF.

This clone was seen a single time. The V gene is TRBV11-2, the J gene TRBJ2-5; TRBD1 aligns across 8 bases. V gave up 4 bases and J gave up 4 bases; unmatched junction bases: 8. Germline CDR1 SGHAT, CDR2 FQNNGV. This CDR3 has 15 amino acids. Here the CDR3 DNA reads TGTGCCAGCAGCTCGTCAGGACAGGGCACAGAGACCCAGTACTTC. Translated, it gives CASSSSGQGTETQYF.

This chain joins TRBV7-8 and TRBJ1-2, with unresolved D. V lost 1 base and J lost 8, with 11 bases in between. The CDR3 extends over 13 amino acids. The germline V gene encodes CDR1 SGHVS and CDR2 FQNEAQ. The CDR3 sequence: CASSLGGVSGYTF. The CDR3 DNA is TGTGCCAGCAGCTTAGGCGGGGTGAGCGGCTACACCTTC. The full variable domain, completed using reference TRBV7-8 and TRBJ1-2, is GAGVSQSPRYKVAKRGQDVALRCDPISGHVSLFWYQQALGQGPEFLTYFQNEAQLDKSGLPSDRFFAERPEGSVSTLKIQRTQQEDSAVYLCASSLGGVSGYTFGSGTRLTVV.

The chain employs TRBV6-5 and TRBJ2-1, with 12 bases fitting TRBD2. The germline V gene encodes CDR1 MNHEY and CDR2 SVGAGI. V lost 9 bases, J lost 6 bases, and 6 bases stayed unmatched. This CDR3 has 14 amino acids. Here the CDR3 reads CASERTSGTNEQFF. The CDR3 DNA is TGTGCCAGTGAGAGGACTAGCGGGACCAATGAGCAGTTCTTC.

By its share, this clone is medium-sized. The rearrangement links TRBV30 to TRBJ2-5; weak D call: TRBD1 (6 bases). Trimming left V 1 base short and J 4 bases short, with 13 bases between. The germline CDR1 and CDR2 sequences are GTSNPN and SVGIG (reference sequence). The CDR3 is made up of 14 amino acids. CDR3 in amino acids: CAWSGQVLGETQYF. CDR3 nucleotides: TGTGCCTGGAGTGGACAGGTTTTGGGAGAGACCCAGTACTTC.

Remarks on this clone: The CDR3 does not close with the conserved phenylalanine or tryptophan, likely indicating a read error. The gene calls are TRBV6-1 and TRBJ2-7; 8 nucleotides line up with TRBD1. Germline loops: CDR1 MNHNS, CDR2 SASEGT. This CDR3 is built from 16 residues. Trimming took 0 bases from V and 2 from J; bases not matched to a gene: 6. CDR3 bases: TGTGCCAGCAGTGAAGCGCTTGGACAGGGAGCCTACGAGCAGTACCTC. Translation gives CASSEALGQGAYEQYL.

The chain links TRBV7-9 to TRBJ2-3; 13 bases line up with TRBD2. This CDR3 contains 17 residues. Germline V gives CDR1 SEHNR, CDR2 FQNEAQ (reference sequence). The V segment lost 3 bases and the J segment 3 bases; nucleotides outside the gene matches: 6. CDR3 region: CASSFAPGLAGTDTQYF. As DNA, the CDR3 is TGTGCCAGCAGCTTCGCCCCGGGACTAGCGGGAACAGATACGCAGTATTTT.

The gene calls are TRBV6-5 and TRBJ2-7; 9 nucleotides agree with TRBD2. CDR1 and CDR2 (germline): MNHEY, SVGAGI. Losses at the gene ends were 2 bases for V and 2 bases for J; bases not matched to a gene: 4. The CDR3 covers 15 residues. CDR3 bases: TGTGCCAGCAGTTACGAGGTAGCGGGAGCCTACGAGCAGTACTTC. The encoded protein is CASSYEVAGAYEQYF.

The chain employs TRBV7-6 and TRBJ2-2, with D possibly being TRBD2 (5 bases). This CDR3 contains 16 residues. Trimming removed 1 base from V and 2 bases from J, with 11 bases in between. CDR1 is SGHVS, CDR2 FNYEAQ, per germline. CDR3 protein: CASSLGPGFNTGELFF. Written as DNA, the CDR3 is TGTGCCAGCAGCTTAGGCCCGGGATTTAACACCGGGGAGCTGTTTTTT.

J is TRBJ2-1 and V is TRBV28; 11 bases are a match to TRBD1. Per the germline V gene, CDR1 is MDHEN and CDR2 is SYDVKM. The length of the CDR3 is 19 residues. J lost 0 bases, V lost 4 bases, and 11 bases had no gene match. The CDR3 region is CASSSPGQGAFRSYNEQFF. CDR3 DNA: TGTGCCAGCAGTTCACCCGGACAGGGGGCCTTTCGCTCCTACAATGAGCAGTTCTTC.

The chain carries TRBV19 and TRBJ2-3; unclear D gene. CDR1 LNHDA and CDR2 SQIVND come from the germline V gene (reference sequence). V gave up 7 bases and J gave up 0 bases, with 11 bases separating them. The CDR3 loop spans 14 amino acids. Written as DNA, the CDR3 is TGTGCCAGTACCCCGACACCAAGCACAGATACGCAGTATTTT. Protein: CASTPTPSTDTQYF.

J is TRBJ2-5 and V is TRBV28, with D uncertain. The CDR3 extends over 11 amino acids. Germline CDR1 and CDR2: MDHEN and SYDVKM. V lost 6 bases to trimming and J lost 2 bases, with 4 bases between them. The CDR3 DNA follows: TGTGCCAGCAGCCAACAAGAGACCCAGTACTTC. Residues: CASSQQETQYF.

The CDR3 here is CASSIFGNEQFF. CDR3 DNA sequence: TGTGCCAGTAGTATCTTCGGGAATGAGCAGTTCTTC. The chain is built from TRBV19 and TRBJ2-1; D unresolved. Trimming took off 3 bases at V and 7 bases at J, with 7 bases between the two ends. The germline V gene has CDR1 LNHDA and CDR2 SQIVND (reference sequence). The CDR3 is 12 residues long.